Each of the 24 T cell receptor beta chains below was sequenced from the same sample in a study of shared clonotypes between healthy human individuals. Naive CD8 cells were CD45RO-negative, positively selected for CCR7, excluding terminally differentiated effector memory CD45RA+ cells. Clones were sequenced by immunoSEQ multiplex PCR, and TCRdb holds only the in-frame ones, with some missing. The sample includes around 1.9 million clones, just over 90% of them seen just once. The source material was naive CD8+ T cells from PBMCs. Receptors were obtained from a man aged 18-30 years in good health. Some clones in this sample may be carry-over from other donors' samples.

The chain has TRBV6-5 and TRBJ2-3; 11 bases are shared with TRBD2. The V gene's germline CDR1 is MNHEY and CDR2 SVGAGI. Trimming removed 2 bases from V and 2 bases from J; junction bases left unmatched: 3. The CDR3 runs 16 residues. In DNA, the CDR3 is TGTGCCAGCAGTTACGGGACTAGCGGTGACACAGATACGCAGTATTTT. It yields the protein CASSYGTSGDTDTQYF.

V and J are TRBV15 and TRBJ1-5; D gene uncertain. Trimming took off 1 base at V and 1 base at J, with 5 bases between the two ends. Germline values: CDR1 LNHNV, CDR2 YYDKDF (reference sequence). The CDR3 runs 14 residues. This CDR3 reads CATSRGGSNQPQHF. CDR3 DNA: TGTGCCACCAGCAGAGGAGGCAGCAATCAGCCCCAGCATTTT.

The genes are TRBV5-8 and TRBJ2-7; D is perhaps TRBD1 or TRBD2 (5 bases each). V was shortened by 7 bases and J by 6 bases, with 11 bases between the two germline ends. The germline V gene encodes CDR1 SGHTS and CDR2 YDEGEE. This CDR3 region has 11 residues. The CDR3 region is CASGWDGEQYF. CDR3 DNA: TGTGCCAGCGGCTGGGACGGCGAGCAGTACTTC.

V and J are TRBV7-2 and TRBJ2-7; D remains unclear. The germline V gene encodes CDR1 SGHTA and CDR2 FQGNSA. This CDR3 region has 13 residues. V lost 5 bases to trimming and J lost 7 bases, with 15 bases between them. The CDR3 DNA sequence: TGTGCCAGCAGCCCTATACCTTCCGTGGAGCAGTACTTC. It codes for CASSPIPSVEQYF.

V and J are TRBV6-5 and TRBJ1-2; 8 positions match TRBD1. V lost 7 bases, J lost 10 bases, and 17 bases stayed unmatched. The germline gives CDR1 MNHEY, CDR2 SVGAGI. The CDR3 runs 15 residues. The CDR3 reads CASKPRDYTGGNYTF. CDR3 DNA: TGTGCCAGCAAACCTCGGGACTATACAGGGGGTAACTACACCTTC.

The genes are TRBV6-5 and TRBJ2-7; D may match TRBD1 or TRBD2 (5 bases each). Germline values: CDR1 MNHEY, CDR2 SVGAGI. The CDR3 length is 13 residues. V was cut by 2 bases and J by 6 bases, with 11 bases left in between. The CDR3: CASSYEGEFEQYF. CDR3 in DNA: TGTGCCAGCAGTTACGAAGGGGAGTTCGAGCAGTACTTC.

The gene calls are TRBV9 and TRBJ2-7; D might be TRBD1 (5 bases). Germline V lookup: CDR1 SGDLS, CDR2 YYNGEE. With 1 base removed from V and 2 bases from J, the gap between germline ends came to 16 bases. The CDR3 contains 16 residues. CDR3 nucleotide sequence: TGTGCCAGCAGCGTACGAGACGGCAGGGTGCCCTACGAGCAGTACTTC. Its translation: CASSVRDGRVPYEQYF. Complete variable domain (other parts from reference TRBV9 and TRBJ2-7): DSGVTQTPKHLITATGQRVTLRCSPRSGDLSVYWYQQSLDQGLQFLIQYYNGEERAKGNILERFSAQQFPDLHSELNLSSLELGDSALYFCASSVRDGRVPYEQYFGPGTRLTVT.

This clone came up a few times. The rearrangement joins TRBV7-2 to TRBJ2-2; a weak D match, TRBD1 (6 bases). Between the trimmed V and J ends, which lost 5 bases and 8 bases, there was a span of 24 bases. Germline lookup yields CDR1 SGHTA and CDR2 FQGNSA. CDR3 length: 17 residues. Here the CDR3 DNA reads TGTGCCAGCAGCGATACTATACTACGACAGGCTAGAGGGGAGCTGTTTTTT. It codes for CASSDTILRQARGELFF. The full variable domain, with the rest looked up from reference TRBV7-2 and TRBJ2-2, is GAGVSQSPSNKVTEKGKDVELRCDPISGHTALYWYRQSLGQGLEFLIYFQGNSAPDKSGLPSDRFSAERTGGSVSTLTIQRTQQEDSAVYLCASSDTILRQARGELFFGEGSRLTVL.

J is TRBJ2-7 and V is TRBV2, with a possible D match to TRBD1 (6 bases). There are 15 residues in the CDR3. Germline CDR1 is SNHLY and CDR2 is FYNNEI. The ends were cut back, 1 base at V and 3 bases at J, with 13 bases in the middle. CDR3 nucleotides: TGTGCCAGCAGTGAAGGACCAGGGGATGGCTACGAGCAGTACTTC. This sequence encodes CASSEGPGDGYEQYF.

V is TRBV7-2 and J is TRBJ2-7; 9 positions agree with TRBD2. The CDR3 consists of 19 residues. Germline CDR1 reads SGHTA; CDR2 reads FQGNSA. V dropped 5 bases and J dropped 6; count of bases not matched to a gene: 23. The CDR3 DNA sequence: TGTGCCAGCAGCCGCCTCCCTCGACTAGCGGCACTAACCCGAGGCGAGCAGTACTTC. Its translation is CASSRLPRLAALTRGEQYF.

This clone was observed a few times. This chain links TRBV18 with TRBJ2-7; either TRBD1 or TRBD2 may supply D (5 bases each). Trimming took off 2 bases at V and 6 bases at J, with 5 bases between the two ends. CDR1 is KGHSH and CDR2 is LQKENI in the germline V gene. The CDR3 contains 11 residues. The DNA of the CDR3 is TGTGCCAGCTCACCAGGGACCGAGCAGTACTTC. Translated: CASSPGTEQYF.

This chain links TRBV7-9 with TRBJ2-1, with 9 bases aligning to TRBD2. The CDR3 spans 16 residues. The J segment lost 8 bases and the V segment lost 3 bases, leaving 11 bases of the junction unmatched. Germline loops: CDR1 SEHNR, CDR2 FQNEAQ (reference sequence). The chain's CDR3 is CASSLMGLAMGHEQFF. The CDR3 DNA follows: TGTGCCAGCAGCTTGATGGGACTAGCAATGGGGCATGAGCAGTTCTTC.

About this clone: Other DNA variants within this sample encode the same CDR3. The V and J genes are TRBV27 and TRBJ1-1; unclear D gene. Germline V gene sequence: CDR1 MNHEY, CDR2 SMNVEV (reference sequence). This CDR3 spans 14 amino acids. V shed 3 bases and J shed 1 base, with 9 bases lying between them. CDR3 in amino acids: CASSLLTRNTEAFF. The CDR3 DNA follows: TGTGCCAGCAGTTTGCTGACGAGGAACACTGAAGCTTTCTTT.

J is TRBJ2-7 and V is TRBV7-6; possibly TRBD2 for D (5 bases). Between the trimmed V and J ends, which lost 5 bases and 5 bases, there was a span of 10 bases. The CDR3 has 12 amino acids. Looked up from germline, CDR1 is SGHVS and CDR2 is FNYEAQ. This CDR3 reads CASSHSGNEQYF. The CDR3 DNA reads TGTGCCAGCAGCCACTCCGGGAACGAGCAGTACTTC.

The CDR3 DNA reads TGTGCCAGCAGCTTAGCCGGGACTAGCGGGGCCGAGCAGTTCTTC. Protein sequence: CASSLAGTSGAEQFF. The chain is built from TRBV5-4 and TRBJ2-1, with 13 nucleotides matching TRBD2. The CDR3 has 15 residues. V shed 2 bases and J 10 bases; nucleotides not matched to a gene: 6. Germline CDR1 and CDR2: SGHNT and YYREEE (reference sequence).

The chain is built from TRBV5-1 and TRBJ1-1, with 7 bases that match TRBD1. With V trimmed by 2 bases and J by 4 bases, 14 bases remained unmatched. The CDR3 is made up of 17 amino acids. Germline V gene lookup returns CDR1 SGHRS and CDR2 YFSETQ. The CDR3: CASSFTTGQNGITEAFF. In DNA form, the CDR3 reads TGCGCCAGCAGCTTTACGACAGGGCAAAACGGGATCACTGAAGCTTTCTTT. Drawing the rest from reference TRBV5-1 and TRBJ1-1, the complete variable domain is KAGVTQTPRYLIKTRGQQVTLSCSPISGHRSVSWYQQTPGQGLQFLFEYFSETQRNKGNFPGRFSGRQFSNSRSEMNVSTLELGDSALYLCASSFTTGQNGITEAFFGQGTRLTVV.

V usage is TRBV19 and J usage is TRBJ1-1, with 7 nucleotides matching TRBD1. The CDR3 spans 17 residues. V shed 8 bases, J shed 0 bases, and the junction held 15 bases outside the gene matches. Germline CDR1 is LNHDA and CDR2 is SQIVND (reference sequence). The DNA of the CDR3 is TGTGCCAGTGACCGGGGCGCCAACAGGGGCCTGAACACTGAAGCTTTCTTT. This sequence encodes CASDRGANRGLNTEAFF.

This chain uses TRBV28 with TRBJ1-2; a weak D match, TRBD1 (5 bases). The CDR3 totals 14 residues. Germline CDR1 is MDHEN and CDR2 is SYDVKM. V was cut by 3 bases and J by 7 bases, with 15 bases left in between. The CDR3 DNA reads TGTGCCAGCAGTTTTGTCAGGGAGGGACGTGGCTACACCTTC. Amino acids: CASSFVREGRGYTF.

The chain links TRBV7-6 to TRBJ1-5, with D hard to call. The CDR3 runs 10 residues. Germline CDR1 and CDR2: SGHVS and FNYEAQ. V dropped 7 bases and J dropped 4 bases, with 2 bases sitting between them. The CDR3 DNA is TGTGCCAGCACGAATCAGCCCCAGCATTTT. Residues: CASTNQPQHF.

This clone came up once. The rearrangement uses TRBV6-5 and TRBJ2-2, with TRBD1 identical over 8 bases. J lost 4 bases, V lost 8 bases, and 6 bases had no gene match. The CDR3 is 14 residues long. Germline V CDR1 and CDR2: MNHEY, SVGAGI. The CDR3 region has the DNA TGTGCCAGCCAGGGGGCAGTGAGCACCGGGGAGCTGTTTTTT. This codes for CASQGAVSTGELFF.

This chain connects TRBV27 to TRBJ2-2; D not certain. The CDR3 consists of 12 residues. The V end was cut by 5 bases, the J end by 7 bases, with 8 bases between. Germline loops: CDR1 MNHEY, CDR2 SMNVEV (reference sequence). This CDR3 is CASSPLIGELFF. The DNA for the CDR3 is TGTGCCAGCAGTCCTCTCATCGGGGAGCTGTTTTTT.

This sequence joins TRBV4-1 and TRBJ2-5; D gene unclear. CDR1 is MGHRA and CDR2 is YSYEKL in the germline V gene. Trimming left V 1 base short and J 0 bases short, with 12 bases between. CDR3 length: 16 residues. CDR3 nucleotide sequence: TGCGCCAGCAGCCAAGTGGCAGAACCGTACCAAGAGACCCAGTACTTC. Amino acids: CASSQVAEPYQETQYF.

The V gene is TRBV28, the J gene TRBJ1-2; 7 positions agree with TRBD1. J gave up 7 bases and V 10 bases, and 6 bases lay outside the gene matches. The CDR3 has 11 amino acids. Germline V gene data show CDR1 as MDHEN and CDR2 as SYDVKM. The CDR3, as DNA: TGTGCCACAAGACAGGGACTTGGCTACACCTTC. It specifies CATRQGLGYTF.

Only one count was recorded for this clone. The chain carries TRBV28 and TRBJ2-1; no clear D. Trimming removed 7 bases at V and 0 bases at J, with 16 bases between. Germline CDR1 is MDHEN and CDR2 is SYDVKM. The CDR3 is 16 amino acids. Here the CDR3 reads CASKTVPAASYNEQFF. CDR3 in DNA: TGTGCCAGCAAAACCGTCCCGGCAGCCTCCTACAATGAGCAGTTCTTC.